This T cell receptor (beta chain) was sequenced for a study of vaccination effects on CD4 cells after COVID-19. Study in general: Participants were vaccinated with two doses of either the BNT162b2 or mRNA-1273 vaccine.

Trimming took 6 bases from V and 6 from J, leaving 13 bases between them. The CDR3 contains 13 residues. Germline CDR1 is WNHNN and CDR2 is SYGVQD (reference sequence). Here immunoSEQ multiplex PCR was the method, and the copy in TCRdb shows in-frame clones only, minus some. The sample lists tens of thousands of clones; approximately 69% were seen once. In regard to this clone: Its antigen remains unidentified.

Peptide-pool stimulation followed by sequencing identified expanded antigen-specific CD4+ clonotypes in the ViraFEST assay. The culture ran for roughly ten days before CD4+ T cells were isolated. Having tested negative for nucleocapsid antibodies, the vaccine recipients showed no prior SARS-CoV-2 infection. This chain links TRBV10-1 with TRBJ2-3; D is possibly TRBD2 (5 bases). The TCR originated in a human donor who received a COVID-19 vaccine. This material consisted of CD4+ T cells from PBMCs cultured with SARS-CoV-2 spike peptides, taken before COVID-19 vaccination. The CDR3 here is CASRASPFDTQYF. The CDR3 DNA is TGCGCCAGCAGGGCTAGCCCCTTCGATACGCAGTATTTT.